A single sample is the source of the 10 T cell receptor beta chains below, sequenced in a study of blood T cell repertoires in COVID-19. Sequenced by immunoSEQ multiplex PCR; TCRdb stores in-frame clones only, minus some. The sample lists about 240,000 clones; roughly 79% were seen once. The sequencing input was peripheral blood. These receptors were collected from a woman older than 75 with COVID-19, enrolled during active disease.

The chain is built from TRBV3-1 (or the pseudogene TRBV3-2) and TRBJ1-1; 7 nucleotides line up with TRBD1. V shed 4 bases and J 0 bases; nucleotides not matched to a gene: 5. There are 15 residues in the CDR3. Germline values: CDR1 LGHDT, CDR2 YNNKEL (reference sequence). CDR3 nucleotide sequence: TGTGCCAGCAGCCTCGCAGGGGGTGTGAACACTGAAGCTTTCTTT. It specifies CASSLAGGVNTEAFF.

This chain connects TRBV4-1 to TRBJ1-2; D is possibly TRBD1 (6 bases). Trimming took off 4 bases at V and 3 bases at J, with 15 bases between the two ends. The germline gives CDR1 MGHRA, CDR2 YSYEKL. The CDR3 has 15 residues. The chain's CDR3 is CASSPRWGHDYGYTF. The DNA of the CDR3 is TGCGCCAGCAGCCCTCGGTGGGGGCATGACTATGGCTACACCTTC.

This chain joins TRBV5-4 and TRBJ2-1, with D possibly TRBD1 on 6 matching bases. The CDR3 is 14 amino acids. V was trimmed by 2 bases and J by 2 bases, leaving 8 bases between them. Germline V lookup: CDR1 SGHNT, CDR2 YYREEE (reference sequence). The CDR3 sequence is CASSLRGTYNEQFF. In DNA, the CDR3 is TGTGCCAGCAGCTTAAGGGGGACCTACAATGAGCAGTTCTTC.

The chain uses TRBV27 and TRBJ2-7, with 9 bases identical to TRBD2. This CDR3 is 16 amino acids long. V was pared by 1 base and J by 3 bases, with 7 bases of the junction left unmatched. Germline CDR1 reads MNHEY; CDR2 reads SMNVEV (reference sequence). CDR3 nucleotide sequence: TGTGCCAGCAGTTTATGGCCAGCGGGGGGCTTCTACGAGCAGTACTTC. This sequence encodes CASSLWPAGGFYEQYF.

This clone has a single count. DNA of the CDR3: TGTGCCAGTAGTGCGATCGGACACTTAAGCACAGATACGCAGTATTTT. Its translation: CASSAIGHLSTDTQYF. The rearrangement joins TRBV19 to TRBJ2-3, with D perhaps matching TRBD1 (5 bases). V was pared by 5 bases and J by 0 bases, with 15 bases between. The CDR3 totals 16 residues. Per germline, CDR1 LNHDA and CDR2 SQIVND (reference sequence).

The rearrangement uses TRBV23-1 and TRBJ2-1, with D perhaps matching TRBD2 (6 bases). TRBV23-1 counts as an open reading frame of uncertain function. The CDR3 spans 18 residues. The V end was cut by 4 bases, the J end by 0 bases, with 19 bases between. The CDR3 is CASSPWERRGPSYNEQFF. The CDR3 DNA is TGCGCCAGCAGTCCCTGGGAGCGGCGGGGCCCCTCCTACAATGAGCAGTTCTTC.

CDR3 DNA sequence: TGTGCCAGTAGTACCCTCCCCGGTGAGCAGTTCTTC. It yields the protein CASSTLPGEQFF. V and J are TRBV19 and TRBJ2-1; D gene uncertain. Germline V gene data show CDR1 as LNHDA and CDR2 as SQIVND (reference sequence). Trimming took off 4 bases at V and 9 bases at J, with 10 bases between the two ends. This CDR3 is built from 12 residues.

The count of this clone is one. The chain carries TRBV5-6 and TRBJ1-2; 11 bases match TRBD1. Looked up from germline, CDR1 is SGHDT and CDR2 is YYEEEE. The CDR3 runs 16 residues. The V segment lost 0 bases and the J segment 4 bases; nucleotides outside the gene matches: 5. CDR3 in amino acids: CASSLVDRGLVYGYTF. The CDR3 DNA is TGTGCCAGCAGCTTGGTGGACAGGGGGCTTGTCTATGGCTACACCTTC.

The chain employs TRBV4-2 and TRBJ2-3; 8 bases agree with TRBD2. V lost 1 base, J lost 4 bases, and 7 bases stayed unmatched. Germline V gene sequence: CDR1 LGHNA, CDR2 YNFKEQ. The CDR3 sequence is 16 residues long. CDR3 protein: CASSQAGTSDSDTQYF. For the CDR3, the DNA is TGTGCCAGCAGCCAAGCCGGGACTAGTGATTCAGATACGCAGTATTTT.

In the case of this clone: The junction and the germline gene differ at one end; a read error may be behind it. The chain combines TRBV6-6 with TRBJ1-5, with D possibly being TRBD1 (5 bases). The germline V gene has CDR1 MNHNY and CDR2 SVGAGI (reference sequence). This CDR3 comprises 12 residues. The CDR3 sequence is CASSSQALLISF. The CDR3 DNA reads as TGTGCCAGCAGCTCACAGGCACTCCTCATCAGCTTT.